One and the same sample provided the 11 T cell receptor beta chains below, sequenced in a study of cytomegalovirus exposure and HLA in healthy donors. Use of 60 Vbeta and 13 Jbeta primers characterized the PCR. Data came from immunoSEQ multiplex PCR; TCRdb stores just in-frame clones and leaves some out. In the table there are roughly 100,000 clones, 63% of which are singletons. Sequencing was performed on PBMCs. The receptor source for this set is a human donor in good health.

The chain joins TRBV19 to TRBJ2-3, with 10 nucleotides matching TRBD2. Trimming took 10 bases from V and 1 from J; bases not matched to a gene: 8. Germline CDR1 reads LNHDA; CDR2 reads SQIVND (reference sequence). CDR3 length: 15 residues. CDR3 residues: CATGGLAGGTDTQYF. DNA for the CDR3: TGTGCCACCGGGGGGCTAGCGGGAGGCACAGATACGCAGTATTTT.

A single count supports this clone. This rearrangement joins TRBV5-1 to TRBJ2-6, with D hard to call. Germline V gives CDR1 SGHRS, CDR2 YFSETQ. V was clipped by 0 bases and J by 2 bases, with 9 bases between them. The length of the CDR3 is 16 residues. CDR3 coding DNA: TGCGCCAGCAGCTTGGACAGCAGTCCTGGGGCCAACGTCCTGACTTTC. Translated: CASSLDSSPGANVLTF.

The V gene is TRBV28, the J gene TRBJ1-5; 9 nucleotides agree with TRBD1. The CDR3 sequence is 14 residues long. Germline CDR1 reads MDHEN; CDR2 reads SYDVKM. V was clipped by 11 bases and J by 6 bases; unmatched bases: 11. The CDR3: CAAAGTGSFQPQHF. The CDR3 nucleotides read TGTGCCGCAGCCGGGACAGGGTCTTTTCAGCCCCAGCATTTT.

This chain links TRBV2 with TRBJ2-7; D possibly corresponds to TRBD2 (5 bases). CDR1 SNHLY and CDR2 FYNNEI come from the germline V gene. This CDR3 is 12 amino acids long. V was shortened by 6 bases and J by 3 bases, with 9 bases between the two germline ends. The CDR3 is CASSETSYEQYF. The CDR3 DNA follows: TGTGCCAGCAGCGAAACTAGCTACGAGCAGTACTTC.

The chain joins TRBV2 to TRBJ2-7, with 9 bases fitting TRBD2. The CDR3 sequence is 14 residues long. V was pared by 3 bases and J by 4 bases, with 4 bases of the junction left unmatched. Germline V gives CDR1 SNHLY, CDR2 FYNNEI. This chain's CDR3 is CASSEAGGPYEQYF. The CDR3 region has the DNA TGTGCCAGCAGTGAGGCGGGAGGGCCTTACGAGCAGTACTTC.

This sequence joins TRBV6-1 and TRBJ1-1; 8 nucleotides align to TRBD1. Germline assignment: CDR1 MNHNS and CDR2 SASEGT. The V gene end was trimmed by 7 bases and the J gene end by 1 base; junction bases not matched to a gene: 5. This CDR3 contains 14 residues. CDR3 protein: CASNPGTGNTEAFF. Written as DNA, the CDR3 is TGTGCCAGCAACCCCGGGACAGGGAACACTGAAGCTTTCTTT.

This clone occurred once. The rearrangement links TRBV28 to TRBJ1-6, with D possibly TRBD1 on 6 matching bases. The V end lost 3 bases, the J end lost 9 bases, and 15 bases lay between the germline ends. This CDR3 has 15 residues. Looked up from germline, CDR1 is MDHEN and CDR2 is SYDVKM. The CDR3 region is CASSLGGTRVSPLHF. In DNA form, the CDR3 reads TGTGCCAGCAGTTTGGGTGGGACACGGGTTTCACCCCTCCACTTT. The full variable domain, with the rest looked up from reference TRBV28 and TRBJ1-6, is DVKVTQSSRYLVKRTGEKVFLECVQDMDHENMFWYRQDPGLGLRLIYFSYDVKMKEKGDIPEGYSVSREKKERFSLILESASTNQTSMYLCASSLGGTRVSPLHFGNGTRLTVT.

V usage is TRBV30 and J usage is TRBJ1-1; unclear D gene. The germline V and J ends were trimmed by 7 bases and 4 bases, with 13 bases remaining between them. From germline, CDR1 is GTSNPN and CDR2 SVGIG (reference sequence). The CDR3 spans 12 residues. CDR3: CASLEAGTEAFF. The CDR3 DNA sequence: TGTGCCTCCCTCGAGGCGGGCACTGAAGCTTTCTTT.

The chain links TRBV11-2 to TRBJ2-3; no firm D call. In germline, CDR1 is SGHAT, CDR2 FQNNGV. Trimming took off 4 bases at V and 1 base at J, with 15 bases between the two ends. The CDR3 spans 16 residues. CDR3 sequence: CASSSLFGAGTDTQYF. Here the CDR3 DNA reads TGTGCCAGCAGCTCCCTCTTTGGAGCTGGCACAGATACGCAGTATTTT.

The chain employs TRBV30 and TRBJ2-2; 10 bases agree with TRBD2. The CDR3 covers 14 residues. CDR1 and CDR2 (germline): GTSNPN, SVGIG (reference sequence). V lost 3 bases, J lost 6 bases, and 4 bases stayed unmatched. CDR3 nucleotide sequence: TGTGCCTGGAGGTTAGCGGGAGGCCCCGGGGAGCTGTTTTTT. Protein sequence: CAWRLAGGPGELFF.

CDR3 residues: CATSSPPGLGQETQYF. CDR3 bases: TGTGCCACCAGCAGCCCGCCGGGACTAGGGCAAGAGACCCAGTACTTC. The V gene is TRBV15, the J gene TRBJ2-5, with 8 bases lining up with TRBD2. CDR1 is LNHNV and CDR2 is YYDKDF in the germline V gene (reference sequence). The trim removed 3 bases at V and 2 bases at J, leaving 8 bases unmatched. CDR3 length: 16 residues.